Below are 12 T cell receptor beta chains sequenced from a single sample in a study of T cell changes during pregnancy in multiple sclerosis. Clones were sequenced by immunoSEQ multiplex PCR, and TCRdb holds only the in-frame ones, with some missing. The sample includes 65,000 to 85,000 clones, under 95% of them seen just once. The sample here was peripheral blood, taken in the third trimester of pregnancy. These receptors were collected from a female donor with multiple sclerosis, enrolled in a pregnancy study.

This chain links TRBV5-4 with TRBJ1-3; maybe TRBD1 (5 bases). Germline loops: CDR1 SGHNT, CDR2 YYREEE (reference sequence). V was clipped by 0 bases and J by 0 bases, with 10 bases between them. The CDR3 covers 16 residues. The CDR3 DNA is TGTGCCAGCAGCTTGGGACAGCTGAGCTCTGGAAACACCATATATTTT. It is translated as CASSLGQLSSGNTIYF.

The chain carries TRBV2 and TRBJ2-3; 9 bases agree with TRBD1. CDR1 and CDR2 (germline): SNHLY, FYNNEI. Unmatched junction bases numbered 8, after V lost 3 bases and J lost 7 bases. This CDR3 is 15 amino acids long. CDR3 amino acids: CASSEGTGKGNTQYF. CDR3 in DNA: TGTGCCAGCAGTGAGGGGACAGGGAAGGGGAATACGCAGTATTTT.

This clone was counted between two and nine times. The V gene is TRBV4-3, the J gene TRBJ1-3; TRBD1 aligns across 7 bases. The CDR3 loop spans 16 amino acids. Germline V gene sequence: CDR1 LGHNA, CDR2 YSLEER. V gave up 4 bases and J gave up 1 base; unmatched junction bases: 7. CDR3 sequence: CASSPQTGWSGNTIYF. The CDR3 region has the DNA TGCGCCAGCAGCCCCCAGACAGGGTGGTCTGGAAACACCATATATTTT.

CDR3 loop: CASSFARGSYEQYF. CDR3 nucleotide sequence: TGTGCCAGCAGTTTTGCCAGGGGTAGCTACGAGCAGTACTTC. The V call is TRBV6-5, the J call TRBJ2-7; perhaps TRBD1 as D (6 bases). CDR1 and CDR2 (germline): MNHEY, SVGAGI. Trimming stripped 4 bases from V and 3 bases from J, with 13 bases between. CDR3 length equals 14 residues.

The table lists this clone with a count of one. The V gene is TRBV25-1, the J gene TRBJ2-7; 9 nucleotides match TRBD1. Germline CDR1 and CDR2: MGHDK and SYGVNS. The V gene end was trimmed by 2 bases and the J gene end by 7 bases; junction bases not matched to a gene: 12. CDR3 size: 16 residues. CDR3: CASSEVGDRGSGEQYF. The CDR3, as DNA: TGTGCCAGCAGTGAAGTCGGAGACAGGGGGTCGGGGGAGCAGTACTTC.

The chain links TRBV18 to TRBJ2-7; tentatively, D is TRBD1 (6 bases). The V end lost 5 bases, the J end lost 2 bases, and 16 bases lay between the germline ends. The length of the CDR3 is 15 residues. CDR1 is KGHSH and CDR2 is LQKENI in the germline V gene. The CDR3 sequence is CASSSTGNRAYEQYF. CDR3 DNA sequence: TGTGCCAGCTCATCCACAGGGAATCGGGCCTACGAGCAGTACTTC.

The V and J genes are TRBV7-9 and TRBJ2-5; 7 nucleotides match TRBD1. The trim removed 5 bases at V and 4 bases at J, leaving 13 bases unmatched. CDR1 SEHNR and CDR2 FQNEAQ come from the germline V gene (reference sequence). The CDR3 has 16 amino acids. This CDR3 is CASSPGIAGGRETQYF. CDR3 DNA: TGTGCCAGCAGCCCGGGGATTGCAGGGGGTCGAGAGACCCAGTACTTC.

V is TRBV5-4 and J is TRBJ1-5; no definite D call. The germline gives CDR1 SGHNT, CDR2 YYREEE (reference sequence). The V end lost 4 bases, the J end lost 6 bases, and 8 bases lay between the germline ends. The CDR3 consists of 12 residues. The CDR3 loop reads CASSLDGQPQHF. The CDR3 nucleotides read TGTGCCAGCAGCCTGGACGGTCAGCCCCAGCATTTT.

Only a few counts were recorded for this clone. This sample includes further DNA sequences coding for the same CDR3. The chain joins TRBV19 to TRBJ1-6; 9 bases line up with TRBD1. Trimming cost V 3 bases and J 0 bases; bases outside gene matches: 3. The CDR3 consists of 17 residues. Germline V gene lookup returns CDR1 LNHDA and CDR2 SQIVND (reference sequence). CDR3 in DNA: TGTGCCAGTAGTATCGGGACAGGGAGCTCCTATAATTCACCCCTCCACTTT. Translation gives CASSIGTGSSYNSPLHF. Complete variable domain (other parts from reference TRBV19 and TRBJ1-6): DGGITQSPKYLFRKEGQNVTLSCEQNLNHDAMYWYRQDPGQGLRLIYYSQIVNDFQKGDIAEGYSVSREKKESFPLTVTSAQKNPTAFYLCASSIGTGSSYNSPLHFGNGTRLTVT.

This chain connects TRBV6-5 to TRBJ1-1; weak D call: TRBD1 (6 bases). The V end lost 6 bases, the J end lost 5 bases, and 16 bases lay between the germline ends. Germline assignment: CDR1 MNHEY and CDR2 SVGAGI. This CDR3 comprises 14 residues. The CDR3 nucleotides read TGTGCCAGCAGACTAACAGGGTGGACTACTGAAGCTTTCTTT. Its protein is CASRLTGWTTEAFF.

The V gene is TRBV4-1, the J gene TRBJ2-1; 9 bases align to TRBD2. The CDR3 extends over 18 amino acids. The germline gives CDR1 MGHRA, CDR2 YSYEKL. The J segment lost 7 bases and the V segment lost 4 bases, leaving 17 bases of the junction unmatched. DNA for the CDR3: TGCGCCAGCAGCCTCAGGGGGGCCGGTAGCGGGGGTTCGAATGAGCAGTTCTTC. Translated, it gives CASSLRGAGSGGSNEQFF.

The genes are TRBV4-3 and TRBJ2-6; a possible D gene is TRBD1 (6 bases). Germline CDR1 reads LGHNA; CDR2 reads YSLEER. Trimming cost V 6 bases and J 11 bases, with 20 bases left between them. The CDR3 covers 15 residues. Here the CDR3 DNA reads TGCGCCAGCAGTCCTGGCCTAAACAGGGTACACGTCCTGACTTTC. Translation: CASSPGLNRVHVLTF.